This T cell receptor beta chain appears in the sequencing data of a study of blood T cell repertoires in COVID-19. About the research overall: The samples span acute and convalescent COVID-19 from the United States, Italy and Spain. The analysed material was cDNA or gDNA that came from T cells, B-cell-depleted T cells, or PBMCs.

The CDR3 sequence is 16 residues long. Trimming left V 0 bases short and J 0 bases short, with 9 bases between. Germline V gene data show CDR1 as SGHVS and CDR2 as FNYEAQ. Sequenced by immunoSEQ multiplex PCR; TCRdb stores in-frame clones only, minus some. There are fewer than 350,000 clones in the sample; approximately 83% occur only once, and less than 2.5% lies in the top ten. Sequenced sample: PBMCs or T cells enriched from blood (not recorded which). The source of this sequence is a man aged 25-45 years who had recovered from COVID-19. The J gene is TRBJ1-3, the V gene TRBV7-6; no definite D call. The CDR3 spells CASSLAQPISGNTIYF. CDR3 sequence (DNA): TGTGCCAGCAGCTTAGCACAGCCAATCTCTGGAAACACCATATATTTT. The full variable domain, in which reference TRBV7-6 and TRBJ1-3 provide the parts outside the CDR3, is GAGVSQSPRYKVTKRGQDVALRCDPISGHVSLYWYRQALGQGPEFLTYFNYEAQQDKSGLPNDRFSAERPEGSISTLTIQRTEQRDSAMYRCASSLAQPISGNTIYFGEGSWLTVV.